The clone carrying this TCR beta chain showed up many times. Its antigen is still unknown. TCRdb analysed the multiplex PCR reads with MiXCR anew, one entry per CDR3 protein. The data hold approximately 100,000 distinct CDR3 sequences, with 21% observed a single time. The CDR3 runs to 16 residues. Germline lookup yields CDR1 SGDLS and CDR2 YYNGEE. Trimming cost V 4 bases and J 4 bases; bases outside gene matches: 9. Breast cancer patients provided tissue from their axillary draining lymph nodes. The sample belongs to a study of breast tumors, draining lymph nodes, adjacent tissues. Study-level points and caveats: Data only fit, rather than demonstrated, lymph node origin of most tumor T cells. Tumor repertoires ranked between lymph nodes and nontumor tissue in diversity, with V and J gene preferences. Compared with basal-like, luminal-like tumors shared significantly more repertoire with nontumor tissue.

Sequenced material: axillary lymph node tissue. This clonotype was obtained from a female donor with breast cancer. Some clones in this sample may be carry-over from other donors' samples. V usage is TRBV9 and J usage is TRBJ1-3; 9 positions agree with TRBD1. CDR3 in DNA: TGTGCCAGCAGCCCAACCGGACAGGGGAGAGGAAACACCATATATTTT. Protein: CASSPTGQGRGNTIYF.